The 21 T cell receptor beta chains below were found in one sample sequenced in a study of T-cell reconstitution after alpha-beta-depleted transplantation in children. Preparing the TCRbeta library involved the use of unique molecular identifiers. Via MiXCR, TCRdb re-called the PCR reads, giving one row per CDR3 protein. The sample includes approximately 350,000 distinct CDR3 sequences, about an eighth of them seen just once. Sequences were derived from PBMCs, sampled from the stem cell graft. The source of these receptors is a human donor who donated a stem cell graft to a child with Fanconi anemia.

This clonotype was observed a few times. The CDR3 sequence is CASSLAGEGDPGEQYV. The CDR3 coding sequence is TGTGCCAGCAGCTTAGCTGGAGAGGGTGATCCGGGCGAGCAGTACGTC. The rearrangement links TRBV11-2 to TRBJ2-7; D is possibly TRBD2 (5 bases). Germline V gives CDR1 SGHAT, CDR2 FQNNGV. The germline V and J ends were trimmed by 1 base and 6 bases, with 19 bases remaining between them. The CDR3 has 16 residues.

This clonotype was counted at least ten times. The rearrangement links TRBV6-2 or TRBV6-3 to TRBJ2-2; no definite D call. The CDR3 is made up of 14 amino acids. Per the germline V gene, CDR1 is MNHEY and CDR2 is SVGEGT. The V end lost 9 bases, the J end lost 6 bases, and 17 bases lay between the germline ends. CDR3 coding DNA: TGTGCCAGTGGTCCATTTTTGGCACCCGGGGAGCTGTTTTTT. Translating it yields CASGPFLAPGELFF.

The table lists this clonotype with many counts. This chain uses TRBV5-1 with TRBJ2-3, with 11 bases matching TRBD1. This CDR3 comprises 16 residues. Germline V CDR1 and CDR2: SGHRS, YFSETQ. The V gene end was trimmed by 3 bases and the J gene end by 5 bases; junction bases not matched to a gene: 8. The CDR3: CASSSSGTGGVDTQYF. The CDR3 DNA sequence: TGCGCCAGCAGCTCCTCCGGGACAGGGGGAGTAGATACGCAGTATTTT.

This clonotype was detected ten times or more. The chain recombines TRBV29-1 with TRBJ1-1; 9 bases map to TRBD1. Germline values: CDR1 SQVTM, CDR2 ANQGSEA. J lost 0 bases, V lost 5 bases, and 4 bases had no gene match. The CDR3 runs to 14 residues. CDR3 protein: CSVNRGQVNTEAFF. DNA for the CDR3: TGCAGCGTTAACAGGGGGCAGGTGAACACTGAAGCTTTCTTT.

V gene TRBV5-1 combines with J gene TRBJ1-4, with D unclear. Trimming cost V 3 bases and J 7 bases, with 13 bases left between them. The CDR3 is 14 amino acids. CDR1 and CDR2 (germline): SGHRS, YFSETQ. The CDR3 sequence is CASSWGSEFEKLFF. CDR3 DNA sequence: TGCGCCAGCAGCTGGGGAAGCGAATTTGAAAAACTGTTTTTT.

This clonotype was detected only a few times. CDR3 protein: CASSFRGPNTGELFF. CDR3 coding DNA: TGCGCCAGCAGTTTCAGGGGGCCGAACACCGGGGAGCTGTTTTTT. The gene calls are TRBV10-2 and TRBJ2-2; 8 bases match TRBD1. This CDR3 spans 15 amino acids. J was trimmed by 0 bases and V by 5 bases; bases with no gene match: 2. Germline V gene lookup returns CDR1 WSHSY and CDR2 SAAADI.

This chain joins TRBV9 and TRBJ1-1, with D hard to call. Germline V gene data show CDR1 as SGDLS and CDR2 as YYNGEE. V was trimmed by 0 bases and J by 4 bases, leaving 10 bases between them. The CDR3 spans 14 residues. The CDR3: CASSVDISSTEAFF. CDR3 nucleotides: TGTGCCAGCAGCGTAGATATATCGAGCACTGAAGCTTTCTTT.

This clonotype came up many times. The rearrangement joins TRBV27 to TRBJ1-1; 7 bases match TRBD1. The CDR3 has 14 amino acids. The V segment lost 4 bases and the J segment 4 bases; nucleotides outside the gene matches: 6. Germline lookup yields CDR1 MNHEY and CDR2 SMNVEV (reference sequence). The CDR3 DNA is TGTGCCAGCAGTTATACAGGGGCCTTCACTGAAGCTTTCTTT. This translates into CASSYTGAFTEAFF.

The genes are TRBV6-5 and TRBJ1-1; a possible D gene is TRBD1 (5 bases). Trimming took off 2 bases at V and 4 bases at J, with 11 bases between the two ends. This CDR3 has 14 amino acids. Germline V gene data show CDR1 as MNHEY and CDR2 as SVGAGI. CDR3 in DNA: TGTGCCAGCAGTTACGAGTGGGGGGGCACTGAAGCTTTCTTT. Amino acid sequence: CASSYEWGGTEAFF.

V is TRBV20-1 and J is TRBJ1-4; D not resolved. V was trimmed by 6 bases and J by 0 bases, leaving 11 bases between them. The germline gives CDR1 DFQATT, CDR2 SNEGSKA (reference sequence). This CDR3 region has 14 residues. CDR3 protein: CSAIDPSTNEKLFF. CDR3 sequence (DNA): TGCAGTGCCATCGACCCTTCAACTAATGAAAAACTGTTTTTT.

In this sample, this clonotype turned up a few times. The chain joins TRBV7-8 to TRBJ1-1; no clear D gene. Trimming stripped 5 bases from V and 3 bases from J, with 16 bases between. The CDR3 length is 15 residues. Germline V CDR1 and CDR2: SGHVS, FQNEAQ. The CDR3, as DNA: TGTGCCAGCAGCCCAGACGGGGATGGGGACACTGAAGCTTTCTTT. This sequence encodes CASSPDGDGDTEAFF.

This clonotype was detected many times. This rearrangement joins TRBV5-1 to TRBJ2-1, with D possibly being TRBD1 (6 bases). The CDR3 spans 15 residues. Trimming took off 4 bases at V and 0 bases at J, with 11 bases between the two ends. The germline V gene encodes CDR1 SGHRS and CDR2 YFSETQ. The CDR3 DNA sequence: TGCGCCAGCAGCCGCGGACAGAACTCCTACAATGAGCAGTTCTTC. It specifies CASSRGQNSYNEQFF. The whole variable domain, filled in from reference TRBV5-1 and TRBJ2-1, reads KAGVTQTPRYLIKTRGQQVTLSCSPISGHRSVSWYQQTPGQGLQFLFEYFSETQRNKGNFPGRFSGRQFSNSRSEMNVSTLELGDSALYLCASSRGQNSYNEQFFGPGTRLTVL.

The chain carries TRBV20-1 and TRBJ1-5, with unresolved D. Trimming stripped 3 bases from V and 4 bases from J, with 10 bases between. In germline, CDR1 is DFQATT, CDR2 SNEGSKA (reference sequence). The CDR3 spans 13 residues. CDR3 loop: CSARGSSNQPQHF. The DNA of the CDR3 is TGCAGTGCTAGGGGCAGTTCGAATCAGCCCCAGCATTTT.

The chain has TRBV5-1 and TRBJ1-1; possible D gene TRBD1, 5 bases. Trimming shortened V by 0 bases and J by 5 bases, and 11 bases separated the two germline ends. The CDR3 sequence is 14 residues long. CDR1 SGHRS and CDR2 YFSETQ come from the germline V gene. As DNA, the CDR3 is TGCGCCAGCAGCTTGGAGCAGGGCCTAACTGAAGCTTTCTTT. The encoded protein is CASSLEQGLTEAFF.

This clonotype was detected many times. The chain couples TRBV7-9 to TRBJ1-5; D is perhaps TRBD1 (6 bases). The length of the CDR3 is 15 residues. Germline V CDR1 and CDR2: SEHNR, FQNEAQ (reference sequence). V was clipped by 4 bases and J by 5 bases, with 15 bases between them. DNA for the CDR3: TGTGCCAGCAGCTACGAGGGGGGGCGACATCAGCCCCAGCATTTT. Residues: CASSYEGGRHQPQHF.

Ten or more counts support this clonotype. This chain connects TRBV5-1 to TRBJ1-2, with D hard to call. The CDR3 totals 14 residues. CDR1 and CDR2 from the germline V gene are SGHRS and YFSETQ. V lost 0 bases, J lost 8 bases, and 14 bases lay in between. CDR3 DNA: TGCGCCAGCAGCTTGGCCACGGGGTCGGGCGGCTACACCTTC. Its protein is CASSLATGSGGYTF. The full variable domain, with the rest looked up from reference TRBV5-1 and TRBJ1-2, is KAGVTQTPRYLIKTRGQQVTLSCSPISGHRSVSWYQQTPGQGLQFLFEYFSETQRNKGNFPGRFSGRQFSNSRSEMNVSTLELGDSALYLCASSLATGSGGYTFGSGTRLTVV.

This clonotype has more than one count but fewer than ten. The chain employs TRBV7-2 and TRBJ2-3, with D hard to call. Germline CDR1 reads SGHTA; CDR2 reads FQGNSA. V was shortened by 5 bases and J by 8 bases, with 17 bases between the two germline ends. CDR3 length: 14 amino acids. In DNA form, the CDR3 reads TGTGCCAGCAGCCTGACGGTCTTTCCGGGTACGCAGTATTTT. It specifies CASSLTVFPGTQYF. Supplemented by reference TRBV7-2 and TRBJ2-3, the full variable domain reads GAGVSQSPSNKVTEKGKDVELRCDPISGHTALYWYRQSLGQGLEFLIYFQGNSAPDKSGLPSDRFSAERTGGSVSTLTIQRTQQEDSAVYLCASSLTVFPGTQYFGPGTRLTVL.

The chain links TRBV15 to TRBJ2-5, with D perhaps matching TRBD1 (6 bases). V was clipped by 4 bases and J by 5 bases, with 17 bases between them. This CDR3 region has 15 residues. Per the germline V gene, CDR1 is LNHNV and CDR2 is YYDKDF (reference sequence). The CDR3 DNA follows: TGTGCCACCAGCATCGGCACGTCAGGGGACGAGACCCAGTACTTC. This encodes CATSIGTSGDETQYF.

The chain joins TRBV28 to TRBJ2-3; TRBD2 matches 9 bases. From germline, CDR1 is MDHEN and CDR2 SYDVKM. CDR3 length equals 15 residues. V was pared by 5 bases and J by 5 bases, with 8 bases of the junction left unmatched. CDR3 bases: TGTGCCAGCAGTCTGAGGGCTAGCGGGGAAGATACGCAGTATTTT. Its protein product is CASSLRASGEDTQYF.

This clonotype occurred a few times. The CDR3 DNA is TGTGCCAGCAGCTCCGACAGGGATCTGAATTCACCCCTCCACTTT. As protein: CASSSDRDLNSPLHF. The chain links TRBV2 to TRBJ1-6; 7 bases line up with TRBD1. This CDR3 comprises 15 residues. V lost 6 bases, J lost 7 bases, and 9 bases stayed unmatched. Germline V gene lookup returns CDR1 SNHLY and CDR2 FYNNEI.

This clonotype has more than one count but fewer than ten. The V and J genes are TRBV30 and TRBJ1-6, with D hard to call. CDR3 length: 15 residues. The ends were cut back, 2 bases at V and 4 bases at J, with 12 bases in the middle. The germline gives CDR1 GTSNPN, CDR2 SVGIG (reference sequence). The CDR3: CAWSTLTGYNSPLHF. The DNA for the CDR3 is TGTGCCTGGAGTACCCTCACGGGATATAATTCACCCCTCCACTTT.